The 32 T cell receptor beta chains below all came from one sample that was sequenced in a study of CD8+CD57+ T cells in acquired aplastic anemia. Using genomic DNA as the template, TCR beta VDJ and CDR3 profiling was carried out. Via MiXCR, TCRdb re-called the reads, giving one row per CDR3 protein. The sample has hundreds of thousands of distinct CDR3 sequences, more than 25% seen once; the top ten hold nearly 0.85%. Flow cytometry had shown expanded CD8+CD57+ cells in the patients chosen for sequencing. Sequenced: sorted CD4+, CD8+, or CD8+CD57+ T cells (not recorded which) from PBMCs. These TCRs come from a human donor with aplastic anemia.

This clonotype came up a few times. CDR3 protein: CASSMGRTEAFF. In DNA form, the CDR3 reads TGTGCCAGTAGTATGGGACGTACTGAAGCTTTCTTT. V gene TRBV19 combines with J gene TRBJ1-1; possibly TRBD1 for D (5 bases). CDR3 size: 12 residues. V was pared by 3 bases and J by 5 bases, with 7 bases between. Germline-derived CDR1 and CDR2 are LNHDA and SQIVND (reference sequence).

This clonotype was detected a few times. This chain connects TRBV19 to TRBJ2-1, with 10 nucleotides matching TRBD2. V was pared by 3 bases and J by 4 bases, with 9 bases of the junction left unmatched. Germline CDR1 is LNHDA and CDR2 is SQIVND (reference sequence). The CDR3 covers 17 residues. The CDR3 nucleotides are TGTGCCAGTAGTATCCCCACACTAGCGGGGTTTTACAATGAGCAGTTCTTC. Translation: CASSIPTLAGFYNEQFF.

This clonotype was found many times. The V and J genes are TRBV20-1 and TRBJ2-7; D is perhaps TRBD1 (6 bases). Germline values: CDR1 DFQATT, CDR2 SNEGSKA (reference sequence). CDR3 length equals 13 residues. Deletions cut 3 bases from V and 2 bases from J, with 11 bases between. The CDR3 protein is CSASGQFTYEQYF. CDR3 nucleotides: TGCAGTGCTAGTGGACAGTTTACCTACGAGCAGTACTTC.

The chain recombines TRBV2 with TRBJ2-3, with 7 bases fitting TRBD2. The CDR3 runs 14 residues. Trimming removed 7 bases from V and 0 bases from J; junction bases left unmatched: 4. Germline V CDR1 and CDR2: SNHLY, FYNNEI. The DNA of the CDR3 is TGTGCCAGCAAAAGGCGGGAGAGCACAGATACGCAGTATTTT. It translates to CASKRRESTDTQYF.

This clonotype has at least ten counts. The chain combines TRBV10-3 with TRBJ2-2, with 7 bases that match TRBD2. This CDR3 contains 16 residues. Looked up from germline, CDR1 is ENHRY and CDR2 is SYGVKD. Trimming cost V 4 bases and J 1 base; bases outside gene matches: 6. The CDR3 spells CAISALADQNTGELFF. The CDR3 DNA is TGTGCCATCAGTGCCCTAGCGGACCAGAACACCGGGGAGCTGTTTTTT.

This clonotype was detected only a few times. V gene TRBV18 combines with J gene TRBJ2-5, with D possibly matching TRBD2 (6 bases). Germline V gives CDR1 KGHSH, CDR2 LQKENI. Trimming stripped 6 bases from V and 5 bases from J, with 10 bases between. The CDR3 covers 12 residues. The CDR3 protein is CASSPSDETQYF. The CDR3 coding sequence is TGTGCCAGCTCCCCTAGCGATGAGACCCAGTACTTC.

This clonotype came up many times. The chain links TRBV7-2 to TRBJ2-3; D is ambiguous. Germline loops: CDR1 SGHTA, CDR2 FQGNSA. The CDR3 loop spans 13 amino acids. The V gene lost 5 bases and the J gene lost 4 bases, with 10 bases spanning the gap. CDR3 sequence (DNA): TGTGCCAGCAGCCCGATGGCGGCAGATACGCAGTATTTT. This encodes CASSPMAADTQYF.

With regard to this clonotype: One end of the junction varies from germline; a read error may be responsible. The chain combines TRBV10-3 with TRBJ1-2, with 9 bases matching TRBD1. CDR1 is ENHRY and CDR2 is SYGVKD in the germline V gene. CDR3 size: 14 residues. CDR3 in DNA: TGTGCCAGCAGTTTAACAGGGGGCGGGTATGGCTACACCTTC. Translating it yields CASSLTGGGYGYTF.

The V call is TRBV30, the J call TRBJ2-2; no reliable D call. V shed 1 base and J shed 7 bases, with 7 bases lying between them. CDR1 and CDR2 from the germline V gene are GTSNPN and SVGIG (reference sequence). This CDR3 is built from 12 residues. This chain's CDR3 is CAWSARFGELFF. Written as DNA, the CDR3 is TGTGCCTGGAGTGCCCGTTTCGGGGAGCTGTTTTTT.

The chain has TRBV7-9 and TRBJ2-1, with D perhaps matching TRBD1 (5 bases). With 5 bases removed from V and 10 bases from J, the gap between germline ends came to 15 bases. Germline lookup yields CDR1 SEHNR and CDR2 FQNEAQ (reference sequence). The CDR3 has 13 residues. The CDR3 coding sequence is TGTGCCAGCAGCCCCCTGGGGCCTATAGAGCAGTTCTTC. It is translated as CASSPLGPIEQFF.

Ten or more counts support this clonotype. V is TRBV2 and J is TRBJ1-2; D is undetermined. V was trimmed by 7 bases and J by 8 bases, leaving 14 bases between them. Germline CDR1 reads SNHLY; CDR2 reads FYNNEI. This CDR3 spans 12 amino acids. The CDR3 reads CASTPSEKGYTF. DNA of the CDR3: TGTGCCAGCACCCCCTCGGAGAAGGGCTACACCTTC. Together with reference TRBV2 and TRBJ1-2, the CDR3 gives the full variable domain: EPEVTQTPSHQVTQMGQEVILRCVPISNHLYFYWYRQILGQKVEFLVSFYNNEISEKSEIFDDQFSVERPDGSNFTLKIRSTKLEDSAMYFCASTPSEKGYTFGSGTRLTVV.

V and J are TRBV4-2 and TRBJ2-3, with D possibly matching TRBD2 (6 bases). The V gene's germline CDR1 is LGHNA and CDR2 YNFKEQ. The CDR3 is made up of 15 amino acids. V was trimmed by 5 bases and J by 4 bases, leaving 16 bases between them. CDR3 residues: CASSSRGGEADTQYF. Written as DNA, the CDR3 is TGTGCCAGCAGCTCCCGCGGAGGGGAGGCAGATACGCAGTATTTT.

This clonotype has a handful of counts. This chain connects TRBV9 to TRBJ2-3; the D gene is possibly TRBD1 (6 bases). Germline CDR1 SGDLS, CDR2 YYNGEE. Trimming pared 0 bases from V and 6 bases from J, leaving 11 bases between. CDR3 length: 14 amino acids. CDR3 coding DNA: TGTGCCAGCAGCGTAGGGGGGCCGCCGGATACGCAGTATTTT. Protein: CASSVGGPPDTQYF. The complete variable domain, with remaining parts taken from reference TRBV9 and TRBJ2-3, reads DSGVTQTPKHLITATGQRVTLRCSPRSGDLSVYWYQQSLDQGLQFLIQYYNGEERAKGNILERFSAQQFPDLHSELNLSSLELGDSALYFCASSVGGPPDTQYFGPGTRLTVL.

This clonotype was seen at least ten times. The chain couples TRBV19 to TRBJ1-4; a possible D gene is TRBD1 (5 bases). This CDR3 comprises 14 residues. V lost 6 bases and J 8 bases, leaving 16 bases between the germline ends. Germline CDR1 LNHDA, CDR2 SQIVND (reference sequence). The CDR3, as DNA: TGTGCCAGTAGCCCCGGCAGGGACCGCGAAAAACTGTTTTTT. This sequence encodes CASSPGRDREKLFF.

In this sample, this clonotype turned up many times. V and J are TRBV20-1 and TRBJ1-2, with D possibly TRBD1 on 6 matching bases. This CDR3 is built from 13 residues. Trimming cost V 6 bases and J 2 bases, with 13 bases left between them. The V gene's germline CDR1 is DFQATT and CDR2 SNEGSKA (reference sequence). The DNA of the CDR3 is TGCAGTGCGGGGGCAGGGCTAAACTATGGCTACACCTTC. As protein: CSAGAGLNYGYTF.

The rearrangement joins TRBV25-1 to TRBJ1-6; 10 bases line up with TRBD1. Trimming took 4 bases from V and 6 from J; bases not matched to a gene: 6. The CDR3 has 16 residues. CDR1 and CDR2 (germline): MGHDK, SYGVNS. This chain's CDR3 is CASSVPGQGGNSPLHF. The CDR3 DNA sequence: TGTGCCAGCAGTGTTCCTGGACAGGGGGGTAATTCACCCCTCCACTTT.

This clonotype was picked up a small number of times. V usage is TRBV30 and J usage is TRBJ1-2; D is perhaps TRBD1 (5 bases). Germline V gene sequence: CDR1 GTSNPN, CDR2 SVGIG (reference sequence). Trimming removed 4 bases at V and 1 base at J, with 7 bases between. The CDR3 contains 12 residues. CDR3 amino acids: CAWTDSNYGYTF. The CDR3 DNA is TGTGCCTGGACTGACAGTAACTATGGCTACACCTTC. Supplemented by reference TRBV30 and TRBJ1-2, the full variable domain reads SQTIHQWPATLVQPVGSPLSLECTVEGTSNPNLYWYRQAAGRGLQLLFYSVGIGQISSEVPQNLSASRPQDRQFILSSKKLLLSDSGFYLCAWTDSNYGYTFGSGTRLTVV.

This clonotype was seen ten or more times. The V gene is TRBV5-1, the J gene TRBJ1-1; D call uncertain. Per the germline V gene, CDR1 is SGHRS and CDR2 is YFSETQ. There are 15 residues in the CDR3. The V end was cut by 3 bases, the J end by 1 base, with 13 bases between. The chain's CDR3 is CASSYQTTPNTEAFF. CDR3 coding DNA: TGCGCCAGCAGCTACCAGACAACGCCGAACACTGAAGCTTTCTTT.

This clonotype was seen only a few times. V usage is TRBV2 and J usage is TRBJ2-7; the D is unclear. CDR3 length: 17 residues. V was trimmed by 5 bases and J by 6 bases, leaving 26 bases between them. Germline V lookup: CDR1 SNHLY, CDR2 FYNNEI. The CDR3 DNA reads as TGTGCCAGCAGTTTAGGTCGCCTGGTAGATAGAAGAAGCGAGCAGTACTTC. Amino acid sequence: CASSLGRLVDRRSEQYF.

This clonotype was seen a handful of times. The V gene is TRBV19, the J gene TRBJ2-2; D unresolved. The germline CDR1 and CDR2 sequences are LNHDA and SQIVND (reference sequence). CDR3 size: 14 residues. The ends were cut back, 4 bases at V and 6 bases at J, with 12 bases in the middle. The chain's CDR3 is CASSTHPSPGELFF. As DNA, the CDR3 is TGTGCCAGTAGTACCCACCCCAGTCCCGGGGAGCTGTTTTTT. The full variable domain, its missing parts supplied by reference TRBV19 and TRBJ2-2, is DGGITQSPKYLFRKEGQNVTLSCEQNLNHDAMYWYRQDPGQGLRLIYYSQIVNDFQKGDIAEGYSVSREKKESFPLTVTSAQKNPTAFYLCASSTHPSPGELFFGEGSRLTVL.

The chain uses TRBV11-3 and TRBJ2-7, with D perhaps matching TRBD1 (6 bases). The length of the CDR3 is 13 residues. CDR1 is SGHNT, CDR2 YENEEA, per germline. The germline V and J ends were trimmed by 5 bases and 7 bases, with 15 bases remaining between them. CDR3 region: CASSVGSGEEQYF. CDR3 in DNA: TGTGCCAGCAGCGTAGGGTCAGGGGAAGAGCAGTACTTC.

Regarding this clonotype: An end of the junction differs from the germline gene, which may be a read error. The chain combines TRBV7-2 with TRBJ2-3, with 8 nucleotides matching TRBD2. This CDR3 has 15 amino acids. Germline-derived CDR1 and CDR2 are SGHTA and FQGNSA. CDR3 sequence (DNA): TGCGCCAGCAACTTAGCGGGGTTTAGCACAGATACGCAGTATTTT. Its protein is CASNLAGFSTDTQYF.

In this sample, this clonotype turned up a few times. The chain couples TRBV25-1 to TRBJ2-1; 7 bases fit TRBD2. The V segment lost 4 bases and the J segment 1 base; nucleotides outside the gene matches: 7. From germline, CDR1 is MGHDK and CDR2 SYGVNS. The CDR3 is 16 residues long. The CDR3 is CASSGEGRGSYNEQFF. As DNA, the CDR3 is TGTGCCAGCAGTGGGGAGGGGCGCGGATCCTACAATGAGCAGTTCTTC.

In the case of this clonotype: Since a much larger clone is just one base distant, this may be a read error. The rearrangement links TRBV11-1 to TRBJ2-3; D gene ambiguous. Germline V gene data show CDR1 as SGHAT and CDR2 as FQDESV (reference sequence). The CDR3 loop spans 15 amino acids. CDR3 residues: CASSLEGGSTDTRYF. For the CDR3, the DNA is TGTGCCAGCAGCTTAGAAGGCGGAAGCACAGATACGCGGTATTTT.

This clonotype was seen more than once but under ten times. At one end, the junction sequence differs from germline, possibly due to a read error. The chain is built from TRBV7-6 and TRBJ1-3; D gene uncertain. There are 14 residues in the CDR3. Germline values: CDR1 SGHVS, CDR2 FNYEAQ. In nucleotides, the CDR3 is TGTGCCGGCAGCTTAGAAGTGGCTGGAAACACCATATATTTT. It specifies CAGSLEVAGNTIYF.

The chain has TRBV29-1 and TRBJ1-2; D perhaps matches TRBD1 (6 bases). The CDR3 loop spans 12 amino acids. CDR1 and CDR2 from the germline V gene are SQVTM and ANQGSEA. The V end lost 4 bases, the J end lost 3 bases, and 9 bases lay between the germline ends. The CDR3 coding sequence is TGCAGCGTTGCGAGGGGGGACTATGGCTACACCTTC. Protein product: CSVARGDYGYTF.

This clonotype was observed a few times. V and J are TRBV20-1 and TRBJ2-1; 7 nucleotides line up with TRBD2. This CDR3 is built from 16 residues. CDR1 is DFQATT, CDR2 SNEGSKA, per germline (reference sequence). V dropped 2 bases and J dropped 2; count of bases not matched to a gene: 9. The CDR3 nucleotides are TGCAGTGCTAGAAACATCGACGCGGGAGCCTACAATGAGCAGTTCTTC. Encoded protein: CSARNIDAGAYNEQFF.

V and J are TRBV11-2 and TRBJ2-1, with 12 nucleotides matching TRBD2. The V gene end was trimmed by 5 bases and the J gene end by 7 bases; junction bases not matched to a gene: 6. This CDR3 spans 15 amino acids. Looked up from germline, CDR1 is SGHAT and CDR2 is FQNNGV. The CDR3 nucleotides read TGTGCCAGCAGCGGTGGACTAGCGGGATGGAATGAGCAGTTCTTC. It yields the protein CASSGGLAGWNEQFF.

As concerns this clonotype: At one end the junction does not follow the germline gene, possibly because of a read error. CDR3 loop: CSAKSGRAYDEQFF. The CDR3 DNA follows: TGCAGTGCTAAGAGCGGGAGGGCCTACGATGAGCAGTTCTTC. The chain is built from TRBV20-1 and TRBJ2-1; TRBD2 matches at 10 bases. From germline, CDR1 is DFQATT and CDR2 SNEGSKA (reference sequence). This CDR3 comprises 14 residues.

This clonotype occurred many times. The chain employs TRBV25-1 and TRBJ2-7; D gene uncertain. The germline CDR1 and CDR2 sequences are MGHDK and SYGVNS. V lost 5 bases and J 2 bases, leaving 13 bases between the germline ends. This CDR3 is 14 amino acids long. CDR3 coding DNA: TGTGCCAGCAGTATAAACAGAGTCCCCTACGAGCAGTACTTC. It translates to CASSINRVPYEQYF.

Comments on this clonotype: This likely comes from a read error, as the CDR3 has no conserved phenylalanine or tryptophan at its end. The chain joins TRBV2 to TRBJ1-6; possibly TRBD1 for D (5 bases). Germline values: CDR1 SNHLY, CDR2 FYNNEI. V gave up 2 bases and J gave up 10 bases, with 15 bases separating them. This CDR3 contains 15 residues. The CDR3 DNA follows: TGTGCCAGCAGTGAACCCGGGACGGGGATCTCACCCCTCCACCTT. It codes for CASSEPGTGISPLHL.

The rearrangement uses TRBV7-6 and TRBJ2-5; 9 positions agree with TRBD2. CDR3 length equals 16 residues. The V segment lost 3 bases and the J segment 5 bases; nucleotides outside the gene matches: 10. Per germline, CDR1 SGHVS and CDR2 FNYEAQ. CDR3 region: CASSFGAGGGLETQYF. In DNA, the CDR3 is TGTGCCAGCAGCTTTGGAGCGGGGGGTGGGTTGGAGACCCAGTACTTC.